Included here is one T cell receptor (beta chain) sequence, with context. Its specificity is not known. This record comes from a study of blood T cells in healthy people across ages. Overall study findings and caveats: A strong correlation between TCR beta diversity and naive T cell percentage was seen.

Every sample gave at least 5 micrograms of total RNA when it was extracted. Combining a sample-barcoded 5' primer with a J-beta primer mix, a second PCR ran for roughly 7 to 12 cycles. TCRdb called the 5' RACE reads again in MiXCR, with one record for every CDR3 protein. The sample has roughly 1.9 million distinct CDR3 sequences, around 40% seen once; the top ten hold about 23%. The V gene's germline CDR1 is SGHRS and CDR2 YFSETQ. CDR3 size: 17 residues. V lost 3 bases and J lost 3; bases outside the gene matches: 14. This TCR derives from a human donor in good health. Specimen: blood. V gene TRBV5-1 combines with J gene TRBJ2-7, with 8 bases aligning to TRBD1. The CDR3 region is CASSSGQARGLYYEQYF. The CDR3 DNA is TGCGCCAGCAGCTCGGGACAGGCCAGGGGGCTGTACTACGAGCAGTACTTC.